Listed below are T cell receptor beta chains from one sample, sequenced in a study of blood T cell repertoires in COVID-19. The table came from immunoSEQ multiplex PCR; TCRdb's copy has only in-frame clones and leaves some out. The sample comprises about 240,000 clones, around 84% of which are singletons, and less than 4% rests with the top ten. The sequenced material came from peripheral blood. The receptors derive from a woman aged 18-30 years with acute or convalescent COVID-19. CDR3s include the opening cysteine and the closing phenylalanine or tryptophan. The D gene is left open where the match is weak. Size tells how often a clone was seen (once, few, many) or the class of an expanded clone, and some rows leave it out.

j_call,v_call,d_call,clone_size,cdr3_aa,cdr3_nt
TRBJ2-2,TRBV18,.,.,CASSPQPRSWELFF,TGTGCCAGCTCACCACAACCGAGATCGTGGGAGCTGTTTTTT
TRBJ2-7,TRBV19,TRBD1,.,CASSPGQGPLEQYF,TGTGCCAGTAGTCCGGGACAGGGGCCCCTCGAGCAGTACTTC
TRBJ2-3,TRBV5-4,.,once,CASSSRDLDPTDTQYF,TGTGCCAGCAGCTCAAGGGACTTAGACCCCACAGATACGCAGTATTTT
TRBJ1-4,TRBV19,TRBD1,.,CASSMGVQGGNEKLFF,TGTGCCAGTAGTATGGGGGTACAGGGGGGTAATGAAAAACTGTTTTTT
TRBJ2-7,TRBV28,.,.,CASTTRGGAGEQYF,TGTGCCAGCACCACAAGGGGGGGGGCGGGCGAGCAGTACTTC
TRBJ2-3,TRBV7-2,TRBD2,.,CASSLISGTSGSSTDTQYF,TGTGCCAGCAGCCTAATCTCCGGGACTAGCGGGTCAAGCACAGATACGCAGTATTTT
TRBJ2-1,TRBV7-2,.,.,CASSLMRLGSSYNEQFF,TGTGCCAGCAGCTTAATGAGACTAGGAAGCTCCTACAATGAGCAGTTCTTC
TRBJ2-3,TRBV10-3,TRBD2,few,CAITPGVAGGRNADTQYF,TGTGCCATCACCCCGGGGGTAGCGGGAGGGAGGAACGCAGATACGCAGTATTTT
TRBJ1-3,TRBV2,TRBD1,.,CASSEGTGAISGNTIYF,TGTGCCAGCAGTGAAGGGACAGGGGCCATCTCTGGAAACACCATATATTTT
TRBJ2-3,TRBV7-2,.,.,CASSLGGVDWRNTDTQYF,TGTGCCAGCAGCTTAGGGGGGGTAGACTGGCGTAACACAGATACGCAGTATTTT
TRBJ2-7,TRBV6-2/TRBV6-3,TRBD1,.,CASSYSWDSSTYEQYF,TGTGCCAGCAGTTACTCTTGGGACAGCTCCACCTACGAGCAGTACTTC
TRBJ2-7,TRBV4-1,TRBD2,few,CASSQDSWASGNYEQYF,TGCGCCAGCAGCCAAGATTCATGGGCTAGCGGGAACTACGAGCAGTACTTC
TRBJ2-7,TRBV9,TRBD1,once,CASSPGTGGSYEQYF,TGTGCCAGCAGCCCAGGGACAGGGGGTTCCTACGAGCAGTACTTC
TRBJ1-4,TRBV6-5,.,.,CASSYGGRGHNEKLFF,TGTGCCAGCAGTTACGGGGGCAGGGGTCATAATGAAAAACTGTTTTTT
TRBJ2-5,TRBV7-8,.,.,CASSPIPDSQETQYF,TGTGCCAGCAGCCCGATCCCGGACAGCCAAGAGACCCAGTACTTC
TRBJ1-1,TRBV27,TRBD1,.,CASRRGGYTEAFF,TGTGCCAGCAGAAGAGGGGGCTACACTGAAGCTTTCTTT
TRBJ1-2,TRBV7-8,.,.,CASSLSGAYGYTF,TGTGCCAGCAGCTTATCAGGTGCCTATGGCTACACCTTC
TRBJ2-1,TRBV14,TRBD1,.,CASSPDGDTGTGVIEQFF,TGTGCCAGCAGCCCGGATGGGGACACCGGGACAGGGGTCATTGAGCAGTTCTTC